This is a list of T cell receptor beta chains from one sample in a study of OX40 agonist ivuxolimab in advanced cancers. Clones were sequenced by immunoSEQ multiplex PCR, and TCRdb holds only the in-frame ones, with some missing. This table holds roughly 40,000 clones, 90% found once. Here the sequenced sample was CD4+ or CD8+ T cells sorted from blood, taken in a trial of the OX40 agonist ivuxolimab. Receptors were obtained from an adult with an advanced solid tumor such as melanoma, head and neck, liver or kidney cancer. The CDR3 runs from the conserved cysteine through the conserved F or W. Size values are once, few and many counts, or a class for expanded clones, and some rows have none.

.	TRBV5-1	TRBJ2-3	CASSTDRVVDTQYF
.	TRBV28	TRBJ2-7	CASREGTVGSYEQYF
.	TRBV4-2	TRBJ2-7	CASSQEGGGEQYF
few	TRBV27	TRBJ2-1	CASSLLSNSYNEQFF
.	TRBV28	TRBJ1-2	CASNLSGTRYGYGYTF
.	TRBV18	TRBJ1-1	CASSPMGASDTEAFF
once	TRBV19	TRBJ2-1	CASSIKGNPYNEQFF
once	TRBV30	TRBJ1-5	CAWGQGNNQPQHF
.	TRBV10-3	TRBJ1-5	CVITGQPNQPQHF
.	TRBV18	TRBJ2-1	CASSSTGGPGHEQFF
.	TRBV5-8	TRBJ2-7	CASRRTGSSDHEQYF
.	TRBV28	TRBJ1-2	CASRDGSGSVGYTF
.	TRBV7-2	TRBJ1-2	CAIQDGASYGYTF
.	TRBV7-8	TRBJ1-5	CASSGGLRGQPQHF
once	TRBV7-9	TRBJ2-2	CASHRRNTGELFF
.	TRBV5-1	TRBJ1-2	CASSVGSMNYGYTF